This is a list of T cell receptor beta chains from one sample in a study of blood T cell repertoires in COVID-19. The method was immunoSEQ multiplex PCR; TCRdb's version includes in-frame clones alone and lacks a portion of them. The sample holds a few hundred thousand clones, 89% seen once. The specimen sequenced was peripheral blood. The source is a woman in her forties who had recovered from COVID-19. The CDR3 runs from the conserved cysteine through the conserved F or W. The D gene is left open where the match is weak. Clone size is given for some rows only: seen once, a few or many times, or a class if the clone is expanded.

v_gene	d_gene	abundance	j_gene	CDR3aa	CDR3nt
TRBV5-6	.	.	TRBJ1-1	CASSLWADRAFF	TGTGCCAGCAGCTTGTGGGCCGATAGAGCTTTCTTT
TRBV27	.	.	TRBJ1-3	CASAYRVGNTIYF	TGTGCCAGCGCCTACAGGGTTGGAAACACCATATATTTT
TRBV3-1/TRBV3-2	TRBD2	.	TRBJ2-3	CASSLGLAGITDTQYF	TGTGCCAGCAGCCTCGGACTAGCGGGGATCACAGATACGCAGTATTTT
TRBV5-1	TRBD1	.	TRBJ1-2	CASSSTGATSDGYTF	TGCGCCAGCAGCTCTACAGGGGCGACAAGCGATGGCTACACCTTC
TRBV6-2/TRBV6-3	.	.	TRBJ1-2	CASSSGARGYTF	TGTGCCAGCAGTTCGGGAGCTAGGGGCTACACCTTC
TRBV4-1	.	.	TRBJ2-4	CASSQDYISLAKNIQYF	TGCGCCAGCAGCCAAGATTACATCTCCTTAGCCAAAAACATTCAGTACTTC
TRBV3-1/TRBV3-2	TRBD2	.	TRBJ2-5	CASSQVAGVGETQYF	TGTGCCAGCAGCCAGGTAGCGGGAGTAGGAGAGACCCAGTACTTC
TRBV2	.	.	TRBJ2-5	CASSARRQETQYF	TGTGCCAGCAGTGCGCGGCGTCAAGAGACCCAGTACTTC
TRBV6-6	TRBD1	.	TRBJ2-7	CASSLRTGGFEQYF	TGTGCCAGCAGTTTAAGGACAGGGGGCTTCGAGCAGTACTTC
TRBV4-3	.	.	TRBJ1-4	CASSQGLGPNEKLFF	TGCGCCAGCAGCCAAGGTCTGGGGCCTAATGAAAAACTGTTTTTT
TRBV28	TRBD1	.	TRBJ2-1	CASSWWDRGIDEQFF	TGTGCCAGCAGTTGGTGGGACAGGGGTATCGATGAGCAGTTCTTC
TRBV27	TRBD2	.	TRBJ2-1	CASRLEPGTSGRYEQFF	TGTGCCAGCAGACTTGAGCCCGGGACTAGCGGGAGGTATGAGCAGTTCTTC
TRBV2	TRBD2	.	TRBJ2-1	CASSRTSGYNEQFF	TGTGCCAGCAGCCGGACTAGCGGATACAATGAGCAGTTCTTC
TRBV5-4	.	.	TRBJ2-1	CAIHGQGWNEQFF	TGTGCCATCCATGGCCAGGGATGGAATGAGCAGTTCTTC
TRBV27	.	.	TRBJ1-2	CASSLGRGSGYTF	TGTGCCAGCAGTTTGGGGAGGGGCTCTGGCTACACCTTC
TRBV19	TRBD1	.	TRBJ2-3	CASSISGGDTQYF	TGTGCCAGTAGTATCTCAGGGGGAGATACGCAGTATTTT
TRBV10-3	TRBD1	.	TRBJ1-5	CAIGTGGGQPQHF	TGTGCCATCGGGACAGGGGGCGGTCAGCCCCAGCATTTT
TRBV15	.	.	TRBJ1-2	CATSRDQATPSYGYTF	TGTGCCACCAGCAGAGATCAAGCAACACCTAGCTATGGCTACACCTTC
TRBV13	TRBD1	.	TRBJ1-1	CASSPGQGAQLNTEAFF	TGTGCCAGCAGCCCCGGACAGGGGGCACAACTGAACACTGAAGCTTTCTTT
TRBV30	.	.	TRBJ1-5	CAWSVTSGINQPQHF	TGTGCCTGGAGTGTAACCTCAGGGATCAATCAGCCCCAGCATTTT
TRBV27	.	.	TRBJ1-6	CASRQTQLSDSPLHF	TGTGCCAGCAGACAAACACAGCTTTCAGACTCACCCCTCCACTTT
TRBV28	TRBD2	.	TRBJ2-3	CASSLSAWASGGRTDTQYF	TGTGCCAGCAGTTTATCGGCCTGGGCTAGCGGGGGACGCACAGATACGCAGTATTTT
TRBV5-4	.	.	TRBJ1-2	CASSRVQGSGGYTF	TGTGCCAGCAGCCGTGTACAGGGATCGGGGGGCTACACCTTC
TRBV5-4	TRBD1	.	TRBJ1-1	CASSVRQGKGTEAFF	TGTGCCAGCAGCGTAAGACAGGGTAAGGGGACTGAAGCTTTCTTT
TRBV9	.	.	TRBJ1-1	CASSVAGGWDTEAFF	TGTGCCAGCAGCGTAGCGGGAGGGTGGGACACTGAAGCTTTCTTT
TRBV7-9	.	.	TRBJ2-5	CASSLDGSGETQYF	TGTGCCAGCAGCTTAGATGGTAGCGGCGAGACCCAGTACTTC
TRBV6-4	TRBD2	.	TRBJ2-1	CASSDSGGAGNEQFF	TGTGCCAGCAGTGATAGCGGGGGGGCCGGGAATGAGCAGTTCTTC
TRBV7-2	TRBD2	once	TRBJ2-1	CASSLVFSGRASEQFF	TGTGCCAGCAGCTTAGTTTTTAGCGGGAGAGCTAGTGAGCAGTTCTTC
TRBV6-5	TRBD2	.	TRBJ2-4	CASTAGGKNIQYF	TGTGCCAGCACGGCGGGGGGAAAAAACATTCAGTACTTC
TRBV10-3	.	.	TRBJ1-1	CAISGTAEESTEAFF	TGTGCCATCAGTGGGACAGCTGAGGAGAGCACTGAAGCTTTCTTT
TRBV10-3	TRBD2	.	TRBJ2-2	CAISALAGETGELFF	TGTGCCATCAGTGCACTAGCGGGGGAGACCGGGGAGCTGTTTTTT
TRBV7-9	.	.	TRBJ1-1	CASTISQGGEAFF	TGTGCCAGCACCATCTCTCAGGGCGGTGAAGCTTTCTTT
TRBV5-1	.	.	TRBJ1-1	CASSLGATNTEAFF	TGCGCCAGCAGCTTGGGCGCTACGAACACTGAAGCTTTCTTT
TRBV4-1	.	.	TRBJ2-5	CASSQAGRGVETQYF	TGCGCCAGCAGCCAAGCGGGGAGGGGGGTGGAGACCCAGTACTTC
TRBV1	.	.	TRBJ2-1	CTSSQDHRGQGAFEQFF	TGCACCAGCAGCCAAGATCACCGTGGACAGGGGGCGTTTGAGCAGTTCTTC
TRBV19	TRBD1	.	TRBJ1-3	CASSFGTGTSSGNTIYF	TGTGCCAGTAGTTTCGGGACAGGGACGAGCTCTGGAAACACCATATATTTT
TRBV11-2	.	.	TRBJ1-3	CASSLVGVSGNTIYF	TGTGCCAGCAGCTTAGTAGGGGTCTCTGGAAACACCATATATTTT
TRBV6-5	.	.	TRBJ1-6	CASSTPGGGSSPLHF	TGTGCCAGCAGTACCCCCGGCGGGGGCAGTTCACCCCTCCACTTT
TRBV11-2	.	.	TRBJ2-6	CASSSPLSGANVLTF	TGTGCCAGCAGCTCCCCGCTATCTGGGGCCAACGTCCTGACTTTC
TRBV2	.	few	TRBJ2-1	CASSEFPGNEQFF	TGTGCCAGCAGTGAATTTCCCGGTAACGAGCAGTTCTTC
TRBV27	.	.	TRBJ1-5	CASSPPGLTTPYSNQPQHF	TGTGCCAGCAGTCCTCCGGGACTGACGACACCATATAGCAATCAGCCCCAGCATTTT
TRBV6-6	TRBD2	.	TRBJ2-1	CASSITGTNNEQFF	TGTGCCAGCAGCATTACCGGGACTAACAATGAGCAGTTCTTC
TRBV28	.	.	TRBJ2-2	CASSLLTGRGNTGELFF	TGTGCCAGCAGCCTACTAACCGGCAGGGGAAACACCGGGGAGCTGTTTTTT
TRBV19	.	.	TRBJ1-1	CASSSPGQNTEAFF	TGTGCCAGTAGTAGCCCCGGACAGAACACTGAAGCTTTCTTT
TRBV19	.	.	TRBJ1-6	CASSIQGNNSPLHF	TGTGCCAGTAGTATACAGGGAAATAATTCACCCCTCCACTTT
TRBV5-1	TRBD2	.	TRBJ2-3	CASSLGQGGADTQYF	TGCGCCAGCAGCTTGGGGCAGGGAGGGGCAGATACGCAGTATTTT
TRBV9	TRBD1	.	TRBJ2-2	CASSVDGTGTNTGELFF	TGTGCCAGCAGCGTAGATGGGACAGGGACGAACACCGGGGAGCTGTTTTTT
TRBV19	.	once	TRBJ1-1	CASSSALNTEAFF	TGTGCCAGTAGCTCAGCGCTGAACACTGAAGCTTTCTTT
TRBV2	TRBD1	.	TRBJ1-1	CASRRDSMNTEAFF	TGTGCCAGCAGGAGGGACAGTATGAACACTGAAGCTTTCTTT
TRBV7-3	.	.	TRBJ1-1	CASSLFPGNTEAFF	TGTGCCAGCAGCTTATTTCCAGGGAACACTGAAGCTTTCTTT
TRBV6-2/TRBV6-3	TRBD1	.	TRBJ1-1	CASSYSQGRIMNTEAFF	TGTGCCAGCAGTTACTCACAGGGGAGGATCATGAACACTGAAGCTTTCTTT
TRBV3-1/TRBV3-2	.	.	TRBJ2-3	CASSQELEYTQYF	TGTGCCAGCAGCCAAGAATTGGAGTATACGCAGTATTTT
TRBV7-2	.	.	TRBJ2-2	CASSFVAADTGELFF	TGTGCCAGCAGCTTCGTAGCGGCTGACACCGGGGAGCTGTTTTTT
TRBV18	.	.	TRBJ2-1	CASSPPGASGDNEQFF	TGTGCCAGCTCACCACCGGGGGCTAGCGGTGACAATGAGCAGTTCTTC